Listed here are 10 T cell receptor beta chains from one sample, sequenced in a study of blood T cells in healthy people across ages. The use of a sample-barcoded 5' primer and a J-beta primer mix characterized a second PCR of roughly 6 to 11 cycles. TCRdb analysed the 5' RACE reads with MiXCR anew, one entry per CDR3 protein. The data hold 600,000 or so distinct CDR3 sequences, with about 30% observed a single time. Sequencing was carried out using blood. The source is a woman older than 75 in good health.

This clonotype was found a few times. The junction differs from germline at one of its ends, possibly a read error. V usage is TRBV7-2 and J usage is TRBJ2-7, with D possibly matching TRBD2 (6 bases). The CDR3 consists of 14 residues. CDR1 is SGHTA and CDR2 is FQGNSA in the germline V gene. DNA of the CDR3: TGTGCCGGCAGCCCGGGACTGAGCTCCTACGAGCAGTACTTC. Translated: CAGSPGLSSYEQYF.

This clonotype was observed at least ten times. This chain links TRBV7-3 with TRBJ2-1; D call uncertain. Germline loops: CDR1 SGHTA, CDR2 FQGTGA. There are 15 residues in the CDR3. Trimming left V 3 bases short and J 0 bases short, with 9 bases between. For the CDR3, the DNA is TGTGCCAGCAGCTTCGACAAGAGCTCCTACAATGAGCAGTTCTTC. Encoded protein: CASSFDKSSYNEQFF.

The V call is TRBV14, the J call TRBJ2-2; TRBD2 might be the D (5 bases). The V gene's germline CDR1 is SGHDN and CDR2 FVKESK. The CDR3 is made up of 13 amino acids. V gave up 4 bases and J gave up 5 bases, with 8 bases separating them. The CDR3 DNA reads TGTGCCAGCAGCCCCCGGAGGACCGGGGAGCTGTTTTTT. Its protein is CASSPRRTGELFF.

This clonotype appeared many times. This rearrangement joins TRBV6-2 or TRBV6-3 to TRBJ2-7, with D possibly being TRBD2 (6 bases). V was shortened by 10 bases and J by 4 bases, with 20 bases between the two germline ends. The CDR3 is 14 residues long. Germline V gives CDR1 MNHEY, CDR2 SVGEGT. CDR3 loop: CATTPPGRSYEQYF. The CDR3 region has the DNA TGTGCCACTACCCCCCCAGGGAGGAGTTACGAGCAGTACTTC.

This clonotype showed up many times. The gene calls are TRBV12-3 or TRBV12-4 and TRBJ2-1, with 7 bases matching TRBD1. V lost 4 bases, J lost 4 bases, and 7 bases stayed unmatched. The CDR3 contains 15 residues. CDR3 nucleotides: TGTGCCAGCAGTTCATCGGGACAGAGTTACAATGAGCAGTTCTTC. It specifies CASSSSGQSYNEQFF.

This clonotype has a single count. The V call is TRBV3-1, the J call TRBJ2-1; D possibly corresponds to TRBD2 (5 bases). The CDR3 contains 14 residues. Between the trimmed V and J ends, which lost 0 bases and 11 bases, there was a span of 14 bases. Germline CDR1 is LGHDT and CDR2 is YNNKEL (reference sequence). The CDR3 coding sequence is TGTGCCAGCAGCCAAGAGGACTCCCGACGGAAGCAGTTCTTC. This codes for CASSQEDSRRKQFF.

Turning to this clonotype: A much larger clone lies a single base off, so this may be a read error. The J gene is TRBJ2-1, the V gene TRBV20-1, with 9 nucleotides matching TRBD2. Germline CDR1 reads DFQATT; CDR2 reads SNEGSKA (reference sequence). The CDR3 length is 13 residues. V dropped 7 bases and J dropped 5; count of bases not matched to a gene: 6. CDR3 loop: CSGRGGGDNEQFF. The CDR3 bases are TGCAGTGGCCGGGGCGGGGGGGACAATGAGCAGTTCTTC.

In its sample, this clonotype was seen once. A read error may account for a junction end that differs from germline. The CDR3 DNA follows: TGCGCCAGCAGCTTGGGAGGACAGAATCCCTACGAGAAGTACTTC. Protein sequence: CASSLGGQNPYEKYF. This chain links TRBV5-1 with TRBJ2-7; perhaps TRBD1 as D (6 bases). CDR3 length equals 15 residues. Looked up from germline, CDR1 is SGHRS and CDR2 is YFSETQ.

This clonotype was seen more than once but under ten times. The chain is built from TRBV4-3 and TRBJ1-5, with TRBD1 identical over 7 bases. This CDR3 is 14 amino acids long. Trimming cost V 0 bases and J 6 bases; bases outside gene matches: 2. Looked up from germline, CDR1 is LGHNA and CDR2 is YSLEER. The CDR3: CASSQDQGVQPQHF. Written as DNA, the CDR3 is TGCGCCAGCAGCCAAGATCAGGGGGTTCAGCCCCAGCATTTT.

V gene TRBV6-2 or TRBV6-3 combines with J gene TRBJ1-3; tentatively, D is TRBD1 (6 bases). With 6 bases removed from V and 0 bases from J, the gap between germline ends came to 15 bases. The germline V gene encodes CDR1 MNHEY and CDR2 SVGEGT. The CDR3 length is 16 residues. The CDR3 DNA sequence: TGTGCCAGCAGCGCCACCCGGACAGTCTCTGGAAACACCATATATTTT. This sequence encodes CASSATRTVSGNTIYF.